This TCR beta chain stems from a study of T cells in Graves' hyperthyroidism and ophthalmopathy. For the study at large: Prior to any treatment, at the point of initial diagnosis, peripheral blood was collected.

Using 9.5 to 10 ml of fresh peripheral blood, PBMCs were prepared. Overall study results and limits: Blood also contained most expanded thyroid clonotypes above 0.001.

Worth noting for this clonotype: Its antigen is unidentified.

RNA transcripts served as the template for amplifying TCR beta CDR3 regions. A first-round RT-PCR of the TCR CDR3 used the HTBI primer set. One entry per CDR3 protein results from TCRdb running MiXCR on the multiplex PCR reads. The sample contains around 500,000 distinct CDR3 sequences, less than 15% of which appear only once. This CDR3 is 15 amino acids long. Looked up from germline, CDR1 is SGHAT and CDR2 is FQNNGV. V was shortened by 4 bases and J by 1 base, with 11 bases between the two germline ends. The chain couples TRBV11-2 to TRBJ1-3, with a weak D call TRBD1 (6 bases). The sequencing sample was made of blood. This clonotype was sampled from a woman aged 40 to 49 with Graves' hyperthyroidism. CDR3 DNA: TGTGCCAGCAGCTGGGGGGGGCGATCTGGAAACACCATATATTTT. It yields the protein CASSWGGRSGNTIYF.